This TCR beta chain was sequenced in a study of OX40 agonist ivuxolimab in advanced cancers. TCRdb's copy holds only in-frame clones and misses some; the assay was immunoSEQ multiplex PCR. The sample holds about 120,000 clones, roughly nine tenths seen once. Germline CDR1 and CDR2: SGHDN and FVKESK. V lost 3 bases and J 8 bases, leaving 30 bases between the germline ends. The length of the CDR3 is 19 residues. The TCR comes from an adult with an advanced solid tumor such as melanoma, head and neck, liver or kidney cancer. The sequencing used CD4+ or CD8+ T cells sorted from blood, collected in a trial of the OX40 agonist ivuxolimab. This rearrangement joins TRBV14 to TRBJ2-3; maybe TRBD2 (6 bases). CDR3 in amino acids: CASSQAMTRDSRLTFTQYF. CDR3 nucleotide sequence: TGTGCCAGCAGCCAGGCCATGACCCGGGACTCCCGACTAACGTTTACGCAGTATTTT.